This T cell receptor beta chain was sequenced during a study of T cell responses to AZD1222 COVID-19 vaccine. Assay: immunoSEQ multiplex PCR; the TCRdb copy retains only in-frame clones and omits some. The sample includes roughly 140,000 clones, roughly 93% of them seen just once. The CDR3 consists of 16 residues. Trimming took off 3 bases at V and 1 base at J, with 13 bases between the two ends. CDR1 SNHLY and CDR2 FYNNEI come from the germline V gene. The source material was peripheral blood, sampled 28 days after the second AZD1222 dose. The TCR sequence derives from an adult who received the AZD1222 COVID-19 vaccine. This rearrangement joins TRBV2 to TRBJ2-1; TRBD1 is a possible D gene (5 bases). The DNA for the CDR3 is TGTGCCAGCAGTGATATACCAGGGCGGTCCTACAATGAGCAGTTCTTC. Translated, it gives CASSDIPGRSYNEQFF.